What follows is one T cell receptor beta chain and its context. This clonotype was seen only a few times. Its antigen is unknown. The record has no base qualities; no much larger clone is one base away. V loses 6 bases, J loses 8 bases, and the germline ends lie 17 bases apart. CDR3 length: 14 amino acids, cysteine to phenylalanine. The CDR3 DNA has 42 bases and is translated from base 1. The data originate from a study of response to subunit inactivated influenza vaccine (dated by TCRdb to 2017 to 2018). For the wider study: To follow how T cells responded to a trivalent subunit inactivated influenza vaccine, the researchers relied on deep quantitative profiling of the T cell receptor repertoire.

Study-level results and caveats: The authors suggested that each seasonal influenza vaccination may recruit only a limited number of new T cells.

Library method: RT-PCR. TCRdb shows the sequencer as Illumina HiSeq 2500. Starting from the raw public reads, TCRdb applied fastp trimming at Q25, assembled clones with MiXCR and retained in-frame beta chains. All rows with the same CDR3 protein become a single entry with the most common DNA and genes. Across this sample there are about 500,000 distinct CDR3 sequences, with 16% seen only once. Clones ranked in the top ten supply less than 4% of the sample. The clonotype comes from a man aged 50 to 69 who received an inactivated influenza vaccine. Donor details come from another sample of the same person, matched by shared clones. This sequence uses TRBV12-3 or TRBV12-4 and TRBJ2-1; the D gene is perhaps TRBD1 or TRBD2, as each covers 5 bases. The material was CD4+ T cells sorted from PBMCs, obtained less than 25 months after vaccination. The CDR3 here reads CASRGTGRGDEQFF. In nucleotide form, the sequence is TGTGCCAGCAGAGGGACGGGCCGTGGGGATGAGCAGTTCTTC.